Described below is a single T cell receptor (beta chain) sequence and its context. Germline V gives CDR1 WNHNN, CDR2 SYGVQD (reference sequence). The junction had 2 bases not matched to a gene; V was cut back by 4 bases and J by 5 bases. The CDR3 is made up of 13 amino acids. In the source study's methods: Cell counts per sample came from amplifying reference gene primers. Sequenced by immunoSEQ multiplex PCR; TCRdb stores in-frame clones only, minus some. V and J calls and clone size are those listed in that table; D and trimming were worked out from the DNA. The sample contains around 190,000 clones, approximately 80% of which appear only once. The data derive from a study of blood T cell repertoires in COVID-19. The wider study: COVID-19 samples from acute and convalescent phases originated in the United States, Italy and Spain. In each case, the material was cDNA or gDNA derived from T cells, B-cell-depleted T cells, or PBMCs.

The chain employs TRBV10-1 and TRBJ2-5; 9 bases match TRBD2. The sequence came from a woman aged 50 to 60 with acute or convalescent COVID-19. Sequenced: peripheral blood. The CDR3 DNA reads TGCGCCAGCAGTGTAGCGGGAGCGGAGACCCAGTACTTC. Translation gives CASSVAGAETQYF.